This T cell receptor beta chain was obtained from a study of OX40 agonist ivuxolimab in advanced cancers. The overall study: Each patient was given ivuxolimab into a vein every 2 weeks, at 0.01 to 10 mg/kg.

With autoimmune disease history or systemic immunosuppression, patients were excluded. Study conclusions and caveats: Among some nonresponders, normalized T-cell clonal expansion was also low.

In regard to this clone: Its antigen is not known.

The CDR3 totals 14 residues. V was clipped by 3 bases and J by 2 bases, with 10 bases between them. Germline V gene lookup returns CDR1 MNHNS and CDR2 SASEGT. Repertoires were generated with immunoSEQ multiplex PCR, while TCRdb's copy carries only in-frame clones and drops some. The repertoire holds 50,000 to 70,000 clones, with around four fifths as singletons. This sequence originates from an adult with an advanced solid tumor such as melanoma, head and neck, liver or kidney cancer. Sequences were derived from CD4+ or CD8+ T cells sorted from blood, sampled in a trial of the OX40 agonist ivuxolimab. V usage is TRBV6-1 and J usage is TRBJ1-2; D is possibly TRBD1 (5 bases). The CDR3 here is CASSEGGRNYGYTF. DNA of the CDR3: TGTGCCAGCAGTGAGGGGGGGAGGAACTATGGCTACACCTTC.